These 14 T cell receptor beta chains share one sample of origin, sequenced in a study of technical replicates of blood from several donors (TCRdb year 2017). The library was obtained by the immunoSEQ multiplex PCR assay. The table was pulled from immuneACCESS by TCRdb, which kept in-frame rearrangements only. Such tables lose some clones; where checked, under half of the loss comes from unresolved V genes, and the rest has no known cause. The sample table lists 65,000 to 90,000 clones, 98% of them with a count of one. The ten largest make up 0.22% of the sample. The sequencing sample was made of T cells isolated from PBMCs. Every receptor here comes from a human donor in good health.

The chain has TRBV5-4 and TRBJ1-1; D is uncertain. CDR1 and CDR2 from the germline V gene are SGHNT and YYREEE (reference sequence). This CDR3 comprises 13 residues. V lost 2 bases, J lost 6 bases, and 11 bases lay in between. DNA of the CDR3: TGTGCCAGCAGCTTACAGTACCGGCCTGAAGCTTTCTTT. It encodes CASSLQYRPEAFF. Filled out from reference TRBV5-4 and TRBJ1-1, the complete variable domain reads ETGVTQSPTHLIKTRGQQVTLRCSSQSGHNTVSWYQQALGQGPQFIFQYYREEENGRGNFPPRFSGLQFPNYSSELNVNALELDDSALYLCASSLQYRPEAFFGQGTRLTVV.

The chain has TRBV18 and TRBJ1-2; perhaps TRBD1 as D (5 bases). The germline V and J ends were trimmed by 5 bases and 1 base, with 11 bases remaining between them. The CDR3 totals 14 residues. Germline V lookup: CDR1 KGHSH, CDR2 LQKENI. In DNA form, the CDR3 reads TGTGCCAGCTCAGAGACAGCTGATAACTATGGCTACACCTTC. Residues: CASSETADNYGYTF.

In this sample, this clone turned up once. The chain has TRBV29-1 and TRBJ2-1; TRBD2 matches 10 bases. CDR3 length: 16 residues. The ends lost 1 base at V and 6 bases at J; junction bases unmatched: 9. CDR1 is SQVTM, CDR2 ANQGSEA, per germline. CDR3: CSVEGGGTSVLNEQFF. In DNA, the CDR3 is TGCAGCGTTGAAGGAGGGGGGACTAGCGTCCTCAATGAGCAGTTCTTC.

This clone was picked up one time. V usage is TRBV9 and J usage is TRBJ2-7, with a tentative D call TRBD2 (6 bases). V lost 0 bases and J lost 7, with 11 bases in between. CDR1 is SGDLS, CDR2 YYNGEE, per germline. This CDR3 region has 13 residues. This chain's CDR3 is CASSVEEGGEQYF. The CDR3 DNA sequence: TGTGCCAGCAGCGTAGAGGAGGGTGGGGAGCAGTACTTC. Full variable domain (missing parts from reference TRBV9 and TRBJ2-7): DSGVTQTPKHLITATGQRVTLRCSPRSGDLSVYWYQQSLDQGLQFLIQYYNGEERAKGNILERFSAQQFPDLHSELNLSSLELGDSALYFCASSVEEGGEQYFGPGTRLTVT.

The chain carries TRBV5-8 and TRBJ2-1; TRBD1 matches at 9 bases. CDR1 is SGHTS, CDR2 YDEGEE, per germline. Trimming removed 5 bases from V and 0 bases from J; junction bases left unmatched: 6. The CDR3 has 16 amino acids. CDR3 in amino acids: CASSSGTGPSYNEQFF. The CDR3 DNA reads as TGTGCCAGCAGTTCCGGGACAGGGCCCTCCTACAATGAGCAGTTCTTC.

On this clone itself: Likely a read error: the CDR3 ends without its conserved phenylalanine or tryptophan. The rearrangement links TRBV29-1 to TRBJ1-2; 7 bases fit TRBD1. Germline values: CDR1 SQVTM, CDR2 ANQGSEA. The CDR3 totals 13 residues. The trim removed 3 bases at V and 5 bases at J, leaving 6 bases unmatched. The CDR3 DNA sequence: TGCAGCGTTGAGCAGACAGGGAAGTATGGCTACACCCTC. This translates into CSVEQTGKYGYTL.

This chain links TRBV2 with TRBJ1-5; D is uncertain. The CDR3 has 13 residues. V was shortened by 11 bases and J by 0 bases, with 11 bases between the two germline ends. Germline V lookup: CDR1 SNHLY, CDR2 FYNNEI. The CDR3 sequence: CAAKRNSNQPQHF. The CDR3 nucleotides are TGTGCCGCAAAGAGGAATAGCAATCAGCCCCAGCATTTT.

This clone was observed a single time. J is TRBJ2-5 and V is TRBV5-6; maybe TRBD1 (5 bases). Germline lookup yields CDR1 SGHDT and CDR2 YYEEEE. The CDR3 contains 13 residues. Trimming removed 5 bases at V and 3 bases at J, with 11 bases between. The CDR3 nucleotides read TGTGCCAGCAGGGGGCTTGGGGAAGAGACCCAGTACTTC. Its translation: CASRGLGEETQYF.

This chain connects TRBV2 to TRBJ1-2, with 7 bases lining up with TRBD1. The CDR3 length is 12 residues. Trimming removed 8 bases from V and 2 bases from J; junction bases left unmatched: 2. Germline V gives CDR1 SNHLY, CDR2 FYNNEI. CDR3 region: CASLGQNYGYTF. The CDR3 bases are TGTGCCAGCTTGGGACAGAACTATGGCTACACCTTC.

This clone was counted once. This chain links TRBV18 with TRBJ2-7; no clear D. CDR3 length equals 11 residues. Germline CDR1 is KGHSH and CDR2 is LQKENI. The ends were cut back, 6 bases at V and 2 bases at J, with 5 bases in the middle. The CDR3 reads CASSPAYEQYF. CDR3 sequence (DNA): TGTGCCAGCTCTCCCGCCTACGAGCAGTACTTC.

The chain is built from TRBV27 and TRBJ1-1; D might be TRBD1 (6 bases). CDR1 MNHEY and CDR2 SMNVEV come from the germline V gene (reference sequence). V was shortened by 3 bases and J by 6 bases, with 11 bases between the two germline ends. The CDR3 length is 13 residues. The CDR3 spells CASSFGRGAEAFF. In DNA form, the CDR3 reads TGTGCCAGCAGTTTCGGCAGGGGCGCTGAAGCTTTCTTT.

The chain combines TRBV7-3 with TRBJ1-2; 8 bases align to TRBD1. The germline V gene encodes CDR1 SGHTA and CDR2 FQGTGA. The CDR3 totals 17 residues. V gave up 1 base and J gave up 4 bases; unmatched junction bases: 11. The CDR3 region is CASSLKGPGQASYGYTF. The CDR3 bases are TGTGCCAGCAGCTTAAAAGGTCCGGGACAGGCCTCCTATGGCTACACCTTC.

The rearrangement uses TRBV18 and TRBJ2-5, with D maybe TRBD1 (6 bases). The CDR3 spans 14 residues. V lost 3 bases, J lost 2 bases, and 10 bases lay in between. Germline CDR1 KGHSH, CDR2 LQKENI. In nucleotides, the CDR3 is TGTGCCAGCTCACCTACAGGGAGACAAGAGACCCAGTACTTC. It specifies CASSPTGRQETQYF.

This chain connects TRBV21-1 to TRBJ1-1; TRBD1, the table's D call, was not compared with the DNA. TRBV21-1 is recorded as a pseudogene. The CDR3 is made up of 13 amino acids. CDR3: CASSGSVQGCAFF. The CDR3 bases are TGTGCCAGCAGCGGTTCTGTTCAGGGCTGCGCTTTCTTT.